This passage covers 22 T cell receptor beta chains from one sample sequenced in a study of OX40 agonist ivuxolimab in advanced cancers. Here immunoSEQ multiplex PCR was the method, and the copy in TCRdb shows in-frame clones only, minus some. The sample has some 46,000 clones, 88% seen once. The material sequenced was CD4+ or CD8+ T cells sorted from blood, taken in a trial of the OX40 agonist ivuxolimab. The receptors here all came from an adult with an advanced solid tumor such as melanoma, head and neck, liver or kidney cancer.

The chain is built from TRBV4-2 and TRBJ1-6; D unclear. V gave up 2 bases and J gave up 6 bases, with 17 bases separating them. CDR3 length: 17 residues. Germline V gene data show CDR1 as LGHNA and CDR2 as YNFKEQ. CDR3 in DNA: TGTGCCAGCAGCCAATCTAACATAGTGATGATTAATTCACCCCTCCACTTT. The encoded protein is CASSQSNIVMINSPLHF.

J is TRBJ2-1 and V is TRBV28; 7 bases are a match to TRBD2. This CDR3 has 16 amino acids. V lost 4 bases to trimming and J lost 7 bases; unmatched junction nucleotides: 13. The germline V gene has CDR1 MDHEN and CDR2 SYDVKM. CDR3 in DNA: TGTGCCAGCAGTTCATCCCGGACTAGAGGTGGGAATGAGCAGTTCTTC. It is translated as CASSSSRTRGGNEQFF.

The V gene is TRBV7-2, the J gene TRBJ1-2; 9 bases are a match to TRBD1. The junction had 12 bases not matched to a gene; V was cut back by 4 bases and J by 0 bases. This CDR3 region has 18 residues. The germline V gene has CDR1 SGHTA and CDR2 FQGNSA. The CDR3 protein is CASSSHSPGQGTNYGYTF. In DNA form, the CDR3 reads TGTGCCAGCAGCTCCCACAGCCCGGGACAGGGAACTAACTATGGCTACACCTTC.

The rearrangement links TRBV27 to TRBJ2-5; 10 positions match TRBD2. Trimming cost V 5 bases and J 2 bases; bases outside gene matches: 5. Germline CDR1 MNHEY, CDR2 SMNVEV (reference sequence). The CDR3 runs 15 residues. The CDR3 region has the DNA TGTGCCAGCAGTGAATTAGCGGGGGGACAAGAGACCCAGTACTTC. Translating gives CASSELAGGQETQYF.

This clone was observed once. CDR3 in DNA: TGTGCCAGTAGTCCGGGACCCTTATACGAGCAGTACTTC. Protein sequence: CASSPGPLYEQYF. The chain uses TRBV19 and TRBJ2-7, with D perhaps TRBD1 or TRBD2 (5 bases each). The CDR3 contains 13 residues. Germline CDR1 reads LNHDA; CDR2 reads SQIVND (reference sequence). The V gene lost 5 bases and the J gene lost 4 bases, with 12 bases spanning the gap.

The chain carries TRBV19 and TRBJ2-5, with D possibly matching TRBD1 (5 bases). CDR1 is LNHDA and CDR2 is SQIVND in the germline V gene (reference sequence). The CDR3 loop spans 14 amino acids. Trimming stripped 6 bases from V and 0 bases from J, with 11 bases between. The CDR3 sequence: CASSRWGHQETQYF. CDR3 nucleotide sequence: TGTGCCAGTAGCCGGTGGGGCCACCAAGAGACCCAGTACTTC.

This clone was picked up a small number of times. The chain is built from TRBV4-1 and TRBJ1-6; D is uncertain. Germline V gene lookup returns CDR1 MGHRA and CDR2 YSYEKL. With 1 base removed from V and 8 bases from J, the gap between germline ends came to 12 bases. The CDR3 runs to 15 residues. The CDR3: CASSQVGVDDSPLHF. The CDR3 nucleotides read TGCGCCAGCAGCCAAGTTGGGGTGGATGATTCACCCCTCCACTTT.

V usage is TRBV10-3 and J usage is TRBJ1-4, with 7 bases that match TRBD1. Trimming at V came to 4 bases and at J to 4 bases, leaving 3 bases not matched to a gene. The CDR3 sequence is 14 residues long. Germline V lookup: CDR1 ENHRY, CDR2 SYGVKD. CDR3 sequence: CAISAGQSNEKLFF. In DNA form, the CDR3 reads TGTGCCATCAGTGCGGGACAGAGTAATGAAAAACTGTTTTTT.

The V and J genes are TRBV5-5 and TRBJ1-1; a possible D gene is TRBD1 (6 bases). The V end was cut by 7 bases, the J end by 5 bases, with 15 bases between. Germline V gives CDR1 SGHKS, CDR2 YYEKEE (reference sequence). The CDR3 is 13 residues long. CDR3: CASFFGGATEAFF. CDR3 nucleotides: TGTGCCAGCTTCTTCGGGGGGGCAACTGAAGCTTTCTTT.

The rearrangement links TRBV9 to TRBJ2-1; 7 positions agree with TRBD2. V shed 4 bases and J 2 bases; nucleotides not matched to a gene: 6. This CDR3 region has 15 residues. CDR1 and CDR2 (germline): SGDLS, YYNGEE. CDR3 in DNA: TGTGCCAGCAGCCCCCGGGCGGGAGCCTACAATGAGCAGTTCTTC. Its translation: CASSPRAGAYNEQFF.

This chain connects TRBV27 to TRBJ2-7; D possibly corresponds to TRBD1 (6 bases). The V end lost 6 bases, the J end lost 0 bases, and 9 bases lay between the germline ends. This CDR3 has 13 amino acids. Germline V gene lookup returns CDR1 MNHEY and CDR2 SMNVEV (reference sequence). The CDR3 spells CASSLGASYEQYF. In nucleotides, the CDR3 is TGTGCCAGCAGCCTGGGGGCCTCCTACGAGCAGTACTTC.

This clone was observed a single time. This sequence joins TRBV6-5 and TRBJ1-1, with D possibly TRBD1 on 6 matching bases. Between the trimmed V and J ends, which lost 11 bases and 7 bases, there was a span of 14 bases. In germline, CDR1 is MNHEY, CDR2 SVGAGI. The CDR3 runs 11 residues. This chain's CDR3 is CAAGAVGEAFF. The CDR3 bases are TGTGCCGCGGGGGCAGTAGGTGAAGCTTTCTTT.

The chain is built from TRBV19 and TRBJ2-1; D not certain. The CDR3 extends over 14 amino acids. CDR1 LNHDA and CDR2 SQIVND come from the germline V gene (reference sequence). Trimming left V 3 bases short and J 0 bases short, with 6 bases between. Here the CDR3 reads CASSIGSSYNEQFF. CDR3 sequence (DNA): TGTGCCAGTAGTATCGGAAGCTCCTACAATGAGCAGTTCTTC.

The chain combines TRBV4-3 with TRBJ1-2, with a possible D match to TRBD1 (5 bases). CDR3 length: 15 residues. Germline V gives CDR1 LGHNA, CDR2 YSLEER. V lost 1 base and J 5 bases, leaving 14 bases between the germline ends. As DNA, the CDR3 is TGCGCCAGCAGCCAAGCCTCAGGGACTGGGTATGGCTACACCTTC. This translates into CASSQASGTGYGYTF.

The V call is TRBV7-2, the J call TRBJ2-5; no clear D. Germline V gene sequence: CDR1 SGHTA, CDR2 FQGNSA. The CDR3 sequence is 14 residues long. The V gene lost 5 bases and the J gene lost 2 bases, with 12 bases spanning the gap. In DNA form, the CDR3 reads TGTGCCAGCAGCCCCGGTGGAGCGCAAGAGACCCAGTACTTC. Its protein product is CASSPGGAQETQYF.

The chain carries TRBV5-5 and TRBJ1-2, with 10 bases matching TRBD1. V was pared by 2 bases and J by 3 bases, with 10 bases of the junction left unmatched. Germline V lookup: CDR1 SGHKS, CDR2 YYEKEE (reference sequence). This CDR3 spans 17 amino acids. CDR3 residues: CASSFKLPGQGYYGYTF. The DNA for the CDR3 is TGTGCCAGCAGCTTTAAATTACCGGGACAGGGGTACTATGGCTACACCTTC.

The CDR3 region has the DNA TGCGCCAGCAGCTTGGACCGAGGGGGAGAGGAAAAACTGTTTTTT. This translates into CASSLDRGGEEKLFF. The chain couples TRBV5-1 to TRBJ1-4; D perhaps matches TRBD1 (6 bases). This CDR3 is 15 amino acids long. V dropped 0 bases and J dropped 8 bases, with 14 bases sitting between them. Germline CDR1 reads SGHRS; CDR2 reads YFSETQ.

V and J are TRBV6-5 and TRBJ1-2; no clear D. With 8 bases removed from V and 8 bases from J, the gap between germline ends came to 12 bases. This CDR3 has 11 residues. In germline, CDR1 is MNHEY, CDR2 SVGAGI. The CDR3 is CASGLIDGYTF. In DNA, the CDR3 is TGTGCCAGCGGGCTTATAGACGGCTACACCTTC.

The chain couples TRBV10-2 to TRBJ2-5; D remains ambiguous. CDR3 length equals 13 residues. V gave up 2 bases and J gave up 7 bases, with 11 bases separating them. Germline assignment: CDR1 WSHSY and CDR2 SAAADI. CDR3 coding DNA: TGCGCCAGCAGTGAGGGCAGACCGATGACCCAGTACTTC. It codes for CASSEGRPMTQYF.

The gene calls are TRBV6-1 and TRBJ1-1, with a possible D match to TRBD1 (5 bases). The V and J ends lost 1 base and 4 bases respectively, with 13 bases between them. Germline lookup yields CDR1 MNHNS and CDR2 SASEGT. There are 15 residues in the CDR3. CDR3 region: CASSEGTMQGTEAFF. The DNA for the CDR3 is TGTGCCAGCAGTGAAGGGACAATGCAGGGCACTGAAGCTTTCTTT.

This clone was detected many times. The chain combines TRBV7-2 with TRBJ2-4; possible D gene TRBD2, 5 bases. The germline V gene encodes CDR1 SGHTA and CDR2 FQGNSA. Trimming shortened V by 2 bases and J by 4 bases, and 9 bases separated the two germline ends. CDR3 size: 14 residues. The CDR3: CASSLIGGKNIQYF. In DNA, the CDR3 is TGTGCCAGCAGCTTAATCGGCGGGAAAAACATTCAGTACTTC.

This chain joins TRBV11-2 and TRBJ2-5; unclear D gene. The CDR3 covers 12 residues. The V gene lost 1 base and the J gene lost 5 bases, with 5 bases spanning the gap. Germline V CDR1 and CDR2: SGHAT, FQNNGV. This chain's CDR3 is CASSLGSETQYF. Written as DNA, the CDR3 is TGTGCCAGCAGCTTAGGCAGTGAGACCCAGTACTTC.